The 3 T cell receptor beta chains below come from one sample, sequenced in a study of blood T cell repertoires in COVID-19. Generated by immunoSEQ multiplex PCR, the TCRdb table keeps only in-frame clones and is missing some. The table shows tens of thousands of clones, with around 92% occurring only once. Sequencing was done on a sample of peripheral blood. These TCRs come from a man aged 55 to 69 with acute or convalescent COVID-19.

J is TRBJ2-7 and V is TRBV18; D might be TRBD2 (6 bases). This CDR3 is 16 amino acids long. The germline gives CDR1 KGHSH, CDR2 LQKENI. V shed 5 bases and J shed 0 bases, with 17 bases lying between them. The DNA of the CDR3 is TGTGCCAGCTCAACGATACCGGGACTGAGCTCCTACGAGCAGTACTTC. Encoded protein: CASSTIPGLSSYEQYF.

This chain connects TRBV3-1 (or the pseudogene TRBV3-2) to TRBJ1-4, with D maybe TRBD1 (6 bases). Germline V gene data show CDR1 as LGHDT and CDR2 as YNNKEL (reference sequence). V was trimmed by 5 bases and J by 3 bases, leaving 13 bases between them. This CDR3 has 15 residues. This CDR3 is CASSSTGKPNEKLFF. CDR3 nucleotide sequence: TGTGCCAGCAGCTCCACAGGGAAGCCTAATGAAAAACTGTTTTTT.

The chain recombines TRBV6-4 with TRBJ2-1; 7 bases agree with TRBD2. Trimming removed 6 bases from V and 10 bases from J; junction bases left unmatched: 9. CDR3 length equals 13 residues. Germline assignment: CDR1 MRHNA and CDR2 SNTAGT. CDR3 residues: CASSGSAGREQFF. CDR3 nucleotide sequence: TGTGCCAGCAGCGGGTCAGCGGGACGGGAGCAGTTCTTC.